The 21 T cell receptor beta chains below come from one sample, sequenced in a study of CD8 T cells in ankylosing spondylitis (dated by TCRdb to the late 2010s). Library creation used 5' RACE. TCRdb records Illumina HiSeq 2500 as the sequencer. TCRdb trimmed the raw reads at Q25, called clones with MiXCR and kept productive beta chains. Identical CDR3 protein sequences are pooled into one entry, listed with their most common genes and DNA. Here the sample has roughly 470,000 distinct CDR3 sequences; roughly 26% occur a single time. Roughly 1% of the sample rests with the top ten. What the study reported, not specific to this receptor: A TCR beta motif made up of under ten highly homologous amino acid variants appeared to be characteristic of blood from ankylosing spondylitis patients.

The antigens of these receptors remain unknown. Material: blood, either unsorted or a sorted T cell fraction (not recorded which). These receptor sequences come from a male donor with ankylosing spondylitis.

This clonotype was counted only a few times. In DNA, the CDR3 is TGTGCCATCAGTGAGTTGAGGGGTCAGTCCTACGAGCAGTACTTC. Its translation: CAISELRGQSYEQYF. The chain couples TRBV10-3 to TRBJ2-7; the D gene could be TRBD1 or TRBD2 (5 bases each). The germline gives CDR1 ENHRY, CDR2 SYGVKD. This CDR3 is built from 15 residues. Trimming took 1 base from V and 1 from J, leaving 11 bases between them.

V usage is TRBV6-1 and J usage is TRBJ2-2, with D hard to call. V dropped 6 bases and J dropped 4 bases, with 12 bases sitting between them. Per germline, CDR1 MNHNS and CDR2 SASEGT. This CDR3 spans 14 amino acids. The CDR3 DNA reads TGTGCCAGCAGAGAGCTGGTAACCACCGGGGAGCTGTTTTTT. Translation gives CASRELVTTGELFF.

V is TRBV5-1 and J is TRBJ2-7, with D maybe TRBD1 (6 bases). Per germline, CDR1 SGHRS and CDR2 YFSETQ. V lost 4 bases and J lost 3, with 11 bases in between. This CDR3 is 13 amino acids long. CDR3 loop: CASSGDTYYEQYF. CDR3 bases: TGCGCCAGCAGCGGGGACACCTACTACGAGCAGTACTTC. Combining the CDR3 with reference TRBV5-1 and TRBJ2-7 gives the whole variable domain KAGVTQTPRYLIKTRGQQVTLSCSPISGHRSVSWYQQTPGQGLQFLFEYFSETQRNKGNFPGRFSGRQFSNSRSEMNVSTLELGDSALYLCASSGDTYYEQYFGPGTRLTVT.

The rearrangement uses TRBV7-9 and TRBJ1-4, with D possibly being TRBD1 (6 bases). CDR1 is SEHNR and CDR2 is FQNEAQ in the germline V gene (reference sequence). The CDR3 has 15 amino acids. V gave up 5 bases and J gave up 8 bases, with 18 bases separating them. The CDR3, as DNA: TGTGCCAGCAGCCCCGGACAGAGCGGGGGGGAAAAACTGTTTTTT. Protein sequence: CASSPGQSGGEKLFF. Looking up the rest from reference TRBV7-9 and TRBJ1-4 gives the full variable domain: DTGVSQNPRHKITKRGQNVTFRCDPISEHNRLYWYRQTLGQGPEFLTYFQNEAQLEKSRLLSDRFSAERPKGSFSTLEIQRTEQGDSAMYLCASSPGQSGGEKLFFGSGTQLSVL.

The chain is built from TRBV2 and TRBJ1-5; D is uncertain. Germline CDR1 is SNHLY and CDR2 is FYNNEI. V was trimmed by 2 bases and J by 2 bases, leaving 4 bases between them. The CDR3 loop spans 13 amino acids. CDR3 nucleotides: TGTGCCAGCAGTGAATTCCGCAATCAGCCCCAGCATTTT. Amino acids: CASSEFRNQPQHF.

The chain uses TRBV2 and TRBJ2-3; TRBD2 matches 7 bases. The CDR3 loop spans 15 amino acids. The junction had 13 bases not matched to a gene; V was cut back by 6 bases and J by 7 bases. Germline V lookup: CDR1 SNHLY, CDR2 FYNNEI. The chain's CDR3 is CASRGLVPLMNTQYF. The CDR3 DNA sequence: TGTGCCAGCAGAGGACTAGTCCCTTTGATGAATACGCAGTATTTT.

This sequence joins TRBV3-1 and TRBJ1-2; possible D gene TRBD1, 5 bases. V gave up 0 bases and J gave up 7 bases, with 12 bases separating them. In germline, CDR1 is LGHDT, CDR2 YNNKEL (reference sequence). The CDR3 is 14 residues long. The CDR3 loop is CASSQEKWDPGYTF. As DNA, the CDR3 is TGTGCCAGCAGCCAAGAAAAGTGGGACCCTGGCTACACCTTC.

This clonotype showed up just a few times. The chain combines TRBV5-1 with TRBJ1-1; D call uncertain. The CDR3 spans 15 residues. V was pared by 0 bases and J by 0 bases, with 9 bases between. Germline values: CDR1 SGHRS, CDR2 YFSETQ. The CDR3 sequence is CASSLGPGLNTEAFF. The CDR3 DNA reads TGCGCCAGCAGCTTGGGGCCAGGCCTGAACACTGAAGCTTTCTTT.

The V and J genes are TRBV12-3 or TRBV12-4 and TRBJ2-7; 9 bases are a match to TRBD1. This CDR3 has 15 amino acids. Trimming at V came to 5 bases and at J to 2 bases, leaving 7 bases not matched to a gene. CDR3 DNA sequence: TGTGCCAGCAGTCCCCTGACAGGGGGTCCCTACGAGCAGTACTTC. As protein: CASSPLTGGPYEQYF.

Comment on this clonotype: Since no conserved phenylalanine or tryptophan closes the CDR3, a read error is the likely cause. J is TRBJ2-5 and V is TRBV20-1; TRBD2 matches 14 bases. Germline values: CDR1 DFQATT, CDR2 SNEGSKA (reference sequence). Unmatched junction bases numbered 4, after V lost 6 bases and J lost 1 base. The CDR3 covers 15 residues. CDR3 sequence reads: CSAAGLAGGQETQYY. CDR3 DNA sequence: TGCAGTGCAGCCGGACTAGCGGGAGGCCAAGAGACCCAGTACTAC.

This chain joins TRBV12-3 or TRBV12-4 and TRBJ2-2; D is ambiguous. This CDR3 comprises 15 residues. V was shortened by 0 bases and J by 9 bases, with 14 bases between the two germline ends. For the CDR3, the DNA is TGTGCCAGCAGTTTAGCGCCTGGCCTAAGGCGGGAGCTGTTTTTT. Protein sequence: CASSLAPGLRRELFF.

The chain recombines TRBV15 with TRBJ1-6; TRBD1 is a possible D gene (5 bases). The CDR3 contains 12 residues. V was shortened by 8 bases and J by 14 bases, with 16 bases between the two germline ends. Germline loops: CDR1 LNHNV, CDR2 YYDKDF (reference sequence). The CDR3 sequence is CATSRGVAALHF. CDR3 DNA: TGTGCCACCTCCCGGGGCGTTGCGGCCCTCCACTTT.

The chain combines TRBV11-2 with TRBJ1-1; D may be TRBD1 (5 bases). The CDR3 has 12 amino acids. Trimming stripped 8 bases from V and 4 bases from J, with 11 bases between. Germline V gene data show CDR1 as SGHAT and CDR2 as FQNNGV. DNA of the CDR3: TGTGCCAGCGGCGGGAGGGGCACTGAAGCTTTCTTT. Residues: CASGGRGTEAFF.

The table lists this clonotype with a few counts. The chain has TRBV18 and TRBJ1-3; D is unclear. The CDR3 covers 15 residues. Trimming shortened V by 6 bases and J by 0 bases, and 12 bases separated the two germline ends. Germline CDR1 and CDR2: KGHSH and LQKENI. The CDR3 DNA reads TGTGCCAGCTCGCGCTCTCTTAGCTCTGGAAACACCATATATTTT. It is translated as CASSRSLSSGNTIYF.

V and J are TRBV6-1 and TRBJ2-7, with 10 positions matching TRBD1. Germline lookup yields CDR1 MNHNS and CDR2 SASEGT. CDR3 length: 15 residues. V lost 3 bases to trimming and J lost 6 bases; unmatched junction nucleotides: 8. CDR3 bases: TGTGCCAGCAGTGACCCCGGGACAGGGGCGGCCGAGCAGTACTTC. It codes for CASSDPGTGAAEQYF.

This clonotype showed up just once. V gene TRBV3-1 combines with J gene TRBJ2-7; 10 bases match TRBD2. The V segment lost 5 bases and the J segment 2 bases; nucleotides outside the gene matches: 6. Germline V gene data show CDR1 as LGHDT and CDR2 as YNNKEL (reference sequence). This CDR3 comprises 15 residues. The DNA of the CDR3 is TGTGCCAGCAGCAAGCTAGCGGGAGAAGCCTACGAGCAGTACTTC. Amino acids: CASSKLAGEAYEQYF.

This chain joins TRBV28 and TRBJ2-4, with 8 bases fitting TRBD1. The germline V gene has CDR1 MDHEN and CDR2 SYDVKM. The CDR3 covers 15 residues. The V gene end was trimmed by 6 bases and the J gene end by 5 bases; junction bases not matched to a gene: 9. CDR3 amino acids: CASSPFGQGQNIQYF. The CDR3 DNA follows: TGTGCCAGCAGCCCATTCGGACAGGGCCAAAACATTCAGTACTTC.

The rearrangement joins TRBV19 to TRBJ1-6; TRBD1 matches at 7 bases. The CDR3 has 15 amino acids. Germline CDR1 LNHDA, CDR2 SQIVND (reference sequence). J was trimmed by 7 bases and V by 2 bases; bases with no gene match: 5. As DNA, the CDR3 is TGTGCCAGTAGTATAACAGGGGCCGCCAATTCACCCCTCCACTTT. This gives the protein CASSITGAANSPLHF.

This clonotype was seen once. The CDR3 here is CASSQELAGEQFF. The CDR3 coding sequence is TGTGCCAGCAGCCAAGAGCTAGCGGGAGAGCAGTTCTTC. The V call is TRBV14, the J call TRBJ2-1; TRBD2 matches 9 bases. The length of the CDR3 is 13 residues. With V trimmed by 0 bases and J by 10 bases, 1 base remained unmatched. The germline gives CDR1 SGHDN, CDR2 FVKESK.

The chain has TRBV11-2 and TRBJ2-2; D not certain. Trimming left V 6 bases short and J 5 bases short, with 16 bases between. CDR3 length: 15 amino acids. The germline V gene has CDR1 SGHAT and CDR2 FQNNGV. CDR3 sequence reads: CASSYSPSLTGELFF. CDR3 in DNA: TGTGCCAGCAGTTACTCTCCGTCCCTTACCGGGGAGCTGTTTTTT.

This clonotype has a handful of counts. This chain uses TRBV5-1 with TRBJ2-1, with 8 bases lining up with TRBD2. The CDR3 is made up of 14 amino acids. The germline V gene has CDR1 SGHRS and CDR2 YFSETQ. Germline trimming cut 4 bases from V and 5 bases from J; bases unmatched to any gene: 5. Here the CDR3 reads CASSTTSDHNEQFF. CDR3 DNA: TGCGCCAGCAGCACGACTAGCGACCACAATGAGCAGTTCTTC.